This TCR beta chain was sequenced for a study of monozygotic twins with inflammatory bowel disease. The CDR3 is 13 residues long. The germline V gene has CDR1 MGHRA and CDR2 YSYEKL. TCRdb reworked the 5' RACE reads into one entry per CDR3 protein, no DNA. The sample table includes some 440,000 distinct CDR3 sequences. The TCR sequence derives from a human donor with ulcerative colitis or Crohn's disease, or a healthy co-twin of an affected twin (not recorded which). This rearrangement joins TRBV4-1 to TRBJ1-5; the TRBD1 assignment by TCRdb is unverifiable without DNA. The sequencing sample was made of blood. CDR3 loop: CASSQDQGTPQHF.